What follows describes a single T cell receptor beta chain. This record comes from a study of blood T cell repertoires in COVID-19. The overall study: Acute and convalescent COVID-19 samples came from the United States, Italy and Spain.

Seattle patients were enrolled during active infection and followed longitudinally. Data came from immunoSEQ multiplex PCR; TCRdb stores just in-frame clones and leaves some out. Counted here are about 49,000 clones, about 76% occurring once; the ten biggest clones make up around 22%. The CDR3 contains 18 residues. CDR1 is MGHRA, CDR2 YSYEKL, per germline. The trim removed 1 base at V and 5 bases at J, leaving 11 bases unmatched. The sequence came from an elderly woman with COVID-19, enrolled during active disease. Sequenced material: peripheral blood. The chain couples TRBV4-1 to TRBJ2-7, with TRBD2 matching over 13 bases. The DNA for the CDR3 is TGCGCCAGCAGCCAAGCCCCCCGGGGGACTAGCGGGATCAACGAGCAGTACTTC. Translation gives CASSQAPRGTSGINEQYF.